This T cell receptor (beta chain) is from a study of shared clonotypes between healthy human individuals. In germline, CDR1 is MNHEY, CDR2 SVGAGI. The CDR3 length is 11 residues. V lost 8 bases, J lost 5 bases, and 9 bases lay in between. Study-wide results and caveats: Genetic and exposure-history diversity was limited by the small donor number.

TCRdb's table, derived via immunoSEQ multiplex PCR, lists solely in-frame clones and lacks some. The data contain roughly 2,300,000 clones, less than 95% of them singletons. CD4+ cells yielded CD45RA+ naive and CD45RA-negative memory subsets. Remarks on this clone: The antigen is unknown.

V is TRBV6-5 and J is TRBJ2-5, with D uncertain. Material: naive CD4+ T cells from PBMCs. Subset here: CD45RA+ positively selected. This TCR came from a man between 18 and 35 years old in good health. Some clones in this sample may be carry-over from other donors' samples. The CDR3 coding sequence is TGTGCCAGCGCCAATGGGGAGACCCAGTACTTC. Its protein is CASANGETQYF.